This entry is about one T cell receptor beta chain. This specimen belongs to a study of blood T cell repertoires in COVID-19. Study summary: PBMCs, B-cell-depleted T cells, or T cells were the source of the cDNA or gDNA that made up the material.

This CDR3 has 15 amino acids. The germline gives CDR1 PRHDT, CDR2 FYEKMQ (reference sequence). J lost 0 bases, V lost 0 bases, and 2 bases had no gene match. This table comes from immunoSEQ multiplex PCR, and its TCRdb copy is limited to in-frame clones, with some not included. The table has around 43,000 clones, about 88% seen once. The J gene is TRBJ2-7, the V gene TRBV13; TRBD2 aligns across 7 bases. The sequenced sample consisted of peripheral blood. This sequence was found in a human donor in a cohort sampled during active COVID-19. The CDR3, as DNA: TGTGCCAGCAGCTTAGGCGGGAGGAGCTCCTACGAGCAGTACTTC. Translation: CASSLGGRSSYEQYF.